This passage covers 9 T cell receptor beta chains from one sample sequenced in a study of CD8 T cells in Susac syndrome. RNA, at about 0.5 to 1 ug, was reverse transcribed with random hexamers. TCRdb reprocessed the immunoSEQ multiplex PCR reads via MiXCR and lists one record per CDR3 protein. This table holds 170,000 or so distinct CDR3 sequences, 85% to 95% found once. Material: CD8+ T cells from PBMCs. The receptors here all came from a human donor with multiple sclerosis.

The rearrangement links TRBV20-1 to TRBJ2-1; D ambiguous. CDR1 is DFQATT and CDR2 is SNEGSKA in the germline V gene (reference sequence). This CDR3 is 10 amino acids long. Trimming pared 6 bases from V and 7 bases from J, leaving 7 bases between. The chain's CDR3 is CSATENEQFF. The CDR3 nucleotides are TGCAGTGCCACAGAGAATGAGCAGTTCTTC.

The rearrangement joins TRBV14 to TRBJ2-7; D gene unclear. This CDR3 spans 13 amino acids. Trimming left V 4 bases short and J 6 bases short, with 13 bases between. Germline assignment: CDR1 SGHDN and CDR2 FVKESK. CDR3 DNA: TGTGCCAGCAGCCGAAGTAGAGGTGGCGAGCAGTACTTC. Translation gives CASSRSRGGEQYF.

The table lists this clonotype with a few counts. The chain is built from TRBV25-1 and TRBJ2-7; D ambiguous. Germline CDR1 and CDR2: MGHDK and SYGVNS. There are 11 residues in the CDR3. V was trimmed by 4 bases and J by 3 bases, leaving 4 bases between them. CDR3 amino acids: CASSVNYEQYF. CDR3 coding DNA: TGTGCCAGCAGTGTAAACTACGAGCAGTACTTC.

V gene TRBV20-1 combines with J gene TRBJ1-1, with D perhaps TRBD1 (5 bases). The V gene lost 1 base and the J gene lost 8 bases, with 20 bases spanning the gap. Looked up from germline, CDR1 is DFQATT and CDR2 is SNEGSKA (reference sequence). The CDR3 totals 15 residues. CDR3 protein: CSARVPGTVNGEAFF. CDR3 coding DNA: TGCAGTGCTAGAGTGCCCGGGACGGTGAATGGGGAAGCTTTCTTT.

V and J are TRBV29-1 and TRBJ1-2; D gene uncertain. The CDR3 is made up of 12 amino acids. With 5 bases removed from V and 3 bases from J, the gap between germline ends came to 10 bases. Germline V gene sequence: CDR1 SQVTM, CDR2 ANQGSEA. The CDR3 DNA sequence: TGCAGCGTTTCCATCCCAGACTATGGCTACACCTTC. Translation gives CSVSIPDYGYTF.

V and J are TRBV29-1 and TRBJ2-1; the match to TRBD2 covers 8 bases. The V gene end was trimmed by 1 base and the J gene end by 7 bases; junction bases not matched to a gene: 6. Germline CDR1 and CDR2: SQVTM and ANQGSEA. The CDR3 runs to 14 residues. The DNA for the CDR3 is TGCAGCGTTGAAGGGTTACTAGCGGTAAATGAGCAGTTCTTC. Translating gives CSVEGLLAVNEQFF.

The chain uses TRBV6-5 and TRBJ2-7; 9 nucleotides match TRBD2. J gave up 3 bases and V 10 bases, and 10 bases lay outside the gene matches. The CDR3 loop spans 14 amino acids. Per germline, CDR1 MNHEY and CDR2 SVGAGI. The CDR3, as DNA: TGTGCCACGATAGCGGGAGTCGGGTTCTACGAGCAGTACTTC. This gives the protein CATIAGVGFYEQYF.

This clonotype came up once. The chain links TRBV29-1 to TRBJ1-2; 8 bases agree with TRBD1. The CDR3 spans 19 residues. Germline values: CDR1 SQVTM, CDR2 ANQGSEA. After removal of 3 bases from V and 6 bases from J, the junction contained 24 bases not matched to a gene. CDR3 coding DNA: TGCAGCGTTGACCCCAGCCTTTCACAGGGGGTTAGAGAGAAGGATGGCTACACCTTC. This translates into CSVDPSLSQGVREKDGYTF.

The V gene is TRBV5-4, the J gene TRBJ2-1; TRBD2 matches 8 bases. J was trimmed by 1 base and V by 3 bases; bases with no gene match: 6. The germline V gene encodes CDR1 SGHNT and CDR2 YYREEE (reference sequence). The CDR3 extends over 16 amino acids. The CDR3: CASSSRPGGSYNEQFF. CDR3 nucleotide sequence: TGTGCCAGCAGCTCAAGGCCGGGGGGGTCCTACAATGAGCAGTTCTTC.